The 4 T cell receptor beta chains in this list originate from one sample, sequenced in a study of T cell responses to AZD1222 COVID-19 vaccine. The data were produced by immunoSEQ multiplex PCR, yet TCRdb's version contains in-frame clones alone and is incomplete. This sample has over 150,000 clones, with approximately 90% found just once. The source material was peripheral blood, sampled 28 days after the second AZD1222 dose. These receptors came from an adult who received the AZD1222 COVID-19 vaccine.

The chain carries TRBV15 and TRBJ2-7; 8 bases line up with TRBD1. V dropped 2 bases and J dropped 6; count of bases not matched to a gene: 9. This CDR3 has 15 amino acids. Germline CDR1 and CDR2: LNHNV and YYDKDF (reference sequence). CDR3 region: CATSRLTGAQVEQYF. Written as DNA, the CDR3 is TGTGCCACCAGCAGACTGACAGGGGCACAAGTCGAGCAGTACTTC.

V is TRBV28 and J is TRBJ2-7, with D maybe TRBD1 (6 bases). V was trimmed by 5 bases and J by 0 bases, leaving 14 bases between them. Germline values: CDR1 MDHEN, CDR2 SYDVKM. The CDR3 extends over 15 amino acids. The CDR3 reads CASSPRGPLSYEQYF. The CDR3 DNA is TGTGCCAGCAGTCCCAGGGGACCTCTCTCCTACGAGCAGTACTTC.

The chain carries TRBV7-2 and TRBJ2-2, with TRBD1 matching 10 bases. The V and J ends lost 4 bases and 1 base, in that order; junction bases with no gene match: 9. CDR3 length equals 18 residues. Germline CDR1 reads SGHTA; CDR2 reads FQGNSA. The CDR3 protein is CASSYRQGALGNTGELFF. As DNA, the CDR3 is TGTGCCAGCAGCTACCGACAGGGGGCGTTAGGGAACACCGGGGAGCTGTTTTTT.

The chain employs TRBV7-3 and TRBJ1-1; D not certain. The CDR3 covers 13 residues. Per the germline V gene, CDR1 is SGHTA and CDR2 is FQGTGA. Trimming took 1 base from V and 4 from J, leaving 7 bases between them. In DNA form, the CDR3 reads TGTGCCAGCAGCTTAAACCGTCTCACTGAAGCTTTCTTT. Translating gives CASSLNRLTEAFF.